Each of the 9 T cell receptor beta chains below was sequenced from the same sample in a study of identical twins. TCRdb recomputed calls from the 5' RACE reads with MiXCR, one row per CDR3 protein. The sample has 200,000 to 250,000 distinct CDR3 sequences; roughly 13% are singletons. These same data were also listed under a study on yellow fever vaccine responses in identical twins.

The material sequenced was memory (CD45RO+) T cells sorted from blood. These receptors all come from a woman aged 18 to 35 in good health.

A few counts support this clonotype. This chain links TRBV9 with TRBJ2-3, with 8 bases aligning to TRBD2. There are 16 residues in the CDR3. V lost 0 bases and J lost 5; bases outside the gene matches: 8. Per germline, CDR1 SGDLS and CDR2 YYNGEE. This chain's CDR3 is CASSVASGGILDTQYF. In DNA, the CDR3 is TGTGCCAGCAGCGTAGCCAGCGGGGGAATTTTAGATACGCAGTATTTT.

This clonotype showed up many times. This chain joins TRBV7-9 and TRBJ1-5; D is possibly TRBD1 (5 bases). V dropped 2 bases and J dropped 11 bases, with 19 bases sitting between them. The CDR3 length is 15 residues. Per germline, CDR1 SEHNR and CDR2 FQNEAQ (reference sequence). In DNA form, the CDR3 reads TGTGCCAGCAGCTTAATAGGGACGGAGCTAGCAGCCCAGCATTTT. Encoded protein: CASSLIGTELAAQHF.

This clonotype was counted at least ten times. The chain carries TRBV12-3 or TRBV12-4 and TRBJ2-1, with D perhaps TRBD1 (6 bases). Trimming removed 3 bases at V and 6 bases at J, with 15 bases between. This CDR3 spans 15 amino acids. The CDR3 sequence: CASSFGSGQPNEQFF. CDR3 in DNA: TGTGCCAGCAGTTTCGGTTCAGGACAGCCCAATGAGCAGTTCTTC.

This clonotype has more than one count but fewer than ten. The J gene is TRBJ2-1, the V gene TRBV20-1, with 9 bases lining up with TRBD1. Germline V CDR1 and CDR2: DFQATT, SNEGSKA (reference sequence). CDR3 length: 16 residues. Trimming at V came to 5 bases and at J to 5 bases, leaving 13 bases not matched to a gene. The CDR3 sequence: CSAHRDREAVNNEQFF. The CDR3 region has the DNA TGCAGTGCTCACCGGGACAGGGAGGCGGTGAACAATGAGCAGTTCTTC.

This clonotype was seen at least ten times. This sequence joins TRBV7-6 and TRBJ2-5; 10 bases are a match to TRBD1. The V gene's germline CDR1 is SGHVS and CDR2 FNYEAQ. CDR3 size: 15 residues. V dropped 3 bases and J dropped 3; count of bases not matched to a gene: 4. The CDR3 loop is CASSFGTGVEETQYF. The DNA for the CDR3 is TGTGCCAGCAGCTTCGGGACAGGGGTTGAAGAGACCCAGTACTTC. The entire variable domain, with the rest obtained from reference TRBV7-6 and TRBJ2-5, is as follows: GAGVSQSPRYKVTKRGQDVALRCDPISGHVSLYWYRQALGQGPEFLTYFNYEAQQDKSGLPNDRFSAERPEGSISTLTIQRTEQRDSAMYRCASSFGTGVEETQYFGPGTRLLVL.

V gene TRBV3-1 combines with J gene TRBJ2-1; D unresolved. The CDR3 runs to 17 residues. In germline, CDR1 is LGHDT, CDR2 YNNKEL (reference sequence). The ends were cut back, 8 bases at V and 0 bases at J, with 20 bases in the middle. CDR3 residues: CASSKDSAADSYNEQFF. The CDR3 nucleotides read TGTGCCAGCTCCAAAGATAGTGCAGCAGACTCCTACAATGAGCAGTTCTTC.

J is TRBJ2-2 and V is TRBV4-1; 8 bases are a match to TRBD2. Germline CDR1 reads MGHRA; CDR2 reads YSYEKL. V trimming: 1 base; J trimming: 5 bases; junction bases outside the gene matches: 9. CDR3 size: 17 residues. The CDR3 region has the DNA TGCGCCAGCAGCCAAGTTCCCGGGACTAGGGGGACCGGGGAGCTGTTTTTT. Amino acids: CASSQVPGTRGTGELFF.

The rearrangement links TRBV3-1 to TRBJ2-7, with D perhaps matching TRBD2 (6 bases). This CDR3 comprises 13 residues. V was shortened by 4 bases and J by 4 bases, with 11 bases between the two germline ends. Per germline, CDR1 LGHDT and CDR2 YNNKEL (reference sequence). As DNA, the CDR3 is TGTGCCAGCAGCCCCTTTCGGGGGTACGAGCAGTACTTC. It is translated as CASSPFRGYEQYF.

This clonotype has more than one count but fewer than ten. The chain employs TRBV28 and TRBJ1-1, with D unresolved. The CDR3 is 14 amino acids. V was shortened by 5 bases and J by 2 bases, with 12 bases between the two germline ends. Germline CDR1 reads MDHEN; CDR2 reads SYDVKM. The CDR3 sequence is CASSLTRSNTEAFF. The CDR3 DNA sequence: TGTGCCAGCAGTCTGACACGGTCTAACACTGAAGCTTTCTTT. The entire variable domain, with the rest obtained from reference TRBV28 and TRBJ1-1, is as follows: DVKVTQSSRYLVKRTGEKVFLECVQDMDHENMFWYRQDPGLGLRLIYFSYDVKMKEKGDIPEGYSVSREKKERFSLILESASTNQTSMYLCASSLTRSNTEAFFGQGTRLTVV.